This TCR beta chain was retrieved from a study of blood T cell repertoires in COVID-19. Assay used: immunoSEQ multiplex PCR; TCRdb lists only in-frame clones, some missing. The profile shows about 200,000 clones, approximately 90% of them singletons. Trimming stripped 4 bases from V and 8 bases from J, with 17 bases between. From germline, CDR1 is SQVTM and CDR2 ANQGSEA. There are 13 residues in the CDR3. The gene calls are TRBV29-1 and TRBJ1-2; TRBD1 is a possible D gene (6 bases). This clonotype was obtained from a man aged 55 to 70 with COVID-19, enrolled during active disease. The sequenced sample was peripheral blood. The CDR3: CSVGSGGPDGYTF. DNA for the CDR3: TGCAGCGTTGGGTCCGGGGGGCCGGACGGCTACACCTTC.